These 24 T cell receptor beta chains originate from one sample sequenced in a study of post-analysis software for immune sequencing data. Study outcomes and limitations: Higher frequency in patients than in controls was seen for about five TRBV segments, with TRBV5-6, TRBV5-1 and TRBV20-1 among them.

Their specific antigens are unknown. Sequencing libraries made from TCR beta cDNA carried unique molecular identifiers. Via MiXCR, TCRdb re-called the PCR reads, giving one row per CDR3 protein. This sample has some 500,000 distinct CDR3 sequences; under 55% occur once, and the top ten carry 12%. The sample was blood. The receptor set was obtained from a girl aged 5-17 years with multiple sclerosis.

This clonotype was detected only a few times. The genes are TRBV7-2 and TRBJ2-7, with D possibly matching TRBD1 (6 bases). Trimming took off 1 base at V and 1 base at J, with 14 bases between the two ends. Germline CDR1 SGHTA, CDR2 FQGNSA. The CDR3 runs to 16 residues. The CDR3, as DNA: TGTGCCAGCAGCTTAGAAGGGACATCGCGGTCCTACGAGCAGTACTTC. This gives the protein CASSLEGTSRSYEQYF.

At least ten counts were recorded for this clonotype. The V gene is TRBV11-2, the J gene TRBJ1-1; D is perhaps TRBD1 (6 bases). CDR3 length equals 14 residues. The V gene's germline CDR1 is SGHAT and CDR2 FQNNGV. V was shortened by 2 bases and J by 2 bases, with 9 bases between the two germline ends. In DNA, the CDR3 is TGTGCCAGCAGCTTACTACAGGGAAACACTGAAGCTTTCTTT. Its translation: CASSLLQGNTEAFF.

For the CDR3, the DNA is TGTGCCACTAGGTCGGGACAGGGGGTCACCGGGGAGCTGTTTTTT. The encoded protein is CATRSGQGVTGELFF. The chain links TRBV24-1 to TRBJ2-2; 11 nucleotides match TRBD1. The CDR3 has 15 residues. The J segment lost 4 bases and the V segment lost 10 bases, leaving 7 bases of the junction unmatched. The germline CDR1 and CDR2 sequences are KGHDR and SFDVKD.

CDR3 sequence: CASSRASGSAGSGANVLTF. The CDR3 DNA is TGTGCCAGTAGTAGGGCCAGCGGGAGCGCAGGATCTGGGGCCAACGTCCTGACTTTC. The J gene is TRBJ2-6, the V gene TRBV19, with 8 nucleotides matching TRBD2. This CDR3 spans 19 amino acids. Germline V gives CDR1 LNHDA, CDR2 SQIVND (reference sequence). Trimming took 4 bases from V and 1 from J; bases not matched to a gene: 12.

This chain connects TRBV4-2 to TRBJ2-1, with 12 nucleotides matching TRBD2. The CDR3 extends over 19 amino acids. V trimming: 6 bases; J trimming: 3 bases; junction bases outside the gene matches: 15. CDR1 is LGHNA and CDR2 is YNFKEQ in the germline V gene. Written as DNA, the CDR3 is TGTGCCAGCAGTCCCGGACTAGCGGGACTAATAAGCTTCTACAATGAGCAGTTCTTC. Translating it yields CASSPGLAGLISFYNEQFF.

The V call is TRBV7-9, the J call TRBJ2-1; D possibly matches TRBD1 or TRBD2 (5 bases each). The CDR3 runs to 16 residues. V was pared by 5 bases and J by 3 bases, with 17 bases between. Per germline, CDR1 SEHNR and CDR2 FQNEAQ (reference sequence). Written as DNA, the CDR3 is TGTGCCAGCAGCCTAATGCCCGGGACGGACTACAATGAGCAGTTCTTC. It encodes CASSLMPGTDYNEQFF. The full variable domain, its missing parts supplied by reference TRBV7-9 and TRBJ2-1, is DTGVSQNPRHKITKRGQNVTFRCDPISEHNRLYWYRQTLGQGPEFLTYFQNEAQLEKSRLLSDRFSAERPKGSFSTLEIQRTEQGDSAMYLCASSLMPGTDYNEQFFGPGTRLTVL.

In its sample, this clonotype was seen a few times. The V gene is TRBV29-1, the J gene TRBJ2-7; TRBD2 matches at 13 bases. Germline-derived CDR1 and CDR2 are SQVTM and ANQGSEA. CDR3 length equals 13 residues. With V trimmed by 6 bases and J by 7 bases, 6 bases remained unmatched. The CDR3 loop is CSVRTSGRGEQYF. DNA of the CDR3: TGCAGCGTGCGGACTAGCGGGAGAGGGGAGCAGTACTTC.

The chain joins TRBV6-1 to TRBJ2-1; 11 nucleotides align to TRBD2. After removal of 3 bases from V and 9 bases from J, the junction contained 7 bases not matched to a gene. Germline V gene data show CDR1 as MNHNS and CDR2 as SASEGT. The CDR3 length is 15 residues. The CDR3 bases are TGTGCCAGCAGTGACATGGGACTAGCGGTCCTTGAGCAGTTCTTC. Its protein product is CASSDMGLAVLEQFF.

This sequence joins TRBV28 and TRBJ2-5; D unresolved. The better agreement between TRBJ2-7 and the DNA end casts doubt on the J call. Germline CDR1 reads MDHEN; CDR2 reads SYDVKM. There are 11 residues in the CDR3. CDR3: CASSSLREQYF. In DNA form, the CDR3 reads TGTGCCAGCAGTTCCCTACGCGAGCAGTACTTC.

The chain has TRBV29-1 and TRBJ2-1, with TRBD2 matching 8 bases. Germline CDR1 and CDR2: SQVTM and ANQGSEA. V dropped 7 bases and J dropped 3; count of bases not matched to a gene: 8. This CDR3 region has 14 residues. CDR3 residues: CSGKAGALYNEQFF. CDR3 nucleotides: TGCAGCGGCAAAGCGGGAGCTCTCTACAATGAGCAGTTCTTC.

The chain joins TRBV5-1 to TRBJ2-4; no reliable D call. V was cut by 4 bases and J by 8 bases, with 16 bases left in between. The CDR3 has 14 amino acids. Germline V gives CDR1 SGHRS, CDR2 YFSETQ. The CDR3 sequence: CASSAYRTRDIQYF. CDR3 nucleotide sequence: TGCGCCAGCAGCGCATATAGGACCCGAGACATTCAGTACTTC.

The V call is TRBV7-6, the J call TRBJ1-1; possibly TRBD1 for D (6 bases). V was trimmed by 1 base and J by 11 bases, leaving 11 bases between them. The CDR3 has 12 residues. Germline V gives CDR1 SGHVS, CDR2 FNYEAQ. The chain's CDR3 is CASSLDRVRAFF. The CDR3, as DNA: TGTGCCAGCAGCTTAGACAGGGTCAGGGCTTTCTTT. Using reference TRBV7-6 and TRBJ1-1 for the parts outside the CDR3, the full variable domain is GAGVSQSPRYKVTKRGQDVALRCDPISGHVSLYWYRQALGQGPEFLTYFNYEAQQDKSGLPNDRFSAERPEGSISTLTIQRTEQRDSAMYRCASSLDRVRAFFGQGTRLTVV.

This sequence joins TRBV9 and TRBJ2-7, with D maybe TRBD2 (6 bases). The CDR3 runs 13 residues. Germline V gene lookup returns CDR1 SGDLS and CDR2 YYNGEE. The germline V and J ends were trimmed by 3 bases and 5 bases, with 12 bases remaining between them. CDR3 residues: CASSEEGFNEQYF. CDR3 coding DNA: TGTGCCAGCAGCGAGGAGGGATTCAACGAGCAGTACTTC.

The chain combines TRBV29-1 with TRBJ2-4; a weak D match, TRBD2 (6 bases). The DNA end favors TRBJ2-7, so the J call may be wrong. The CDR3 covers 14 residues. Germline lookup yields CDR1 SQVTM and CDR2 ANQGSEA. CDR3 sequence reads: CSVEVGLTSYEQYF. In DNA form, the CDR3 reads TGCAGCGTTGAAGTAGGACTGACTAGCTACGAGCAGTACTTC.

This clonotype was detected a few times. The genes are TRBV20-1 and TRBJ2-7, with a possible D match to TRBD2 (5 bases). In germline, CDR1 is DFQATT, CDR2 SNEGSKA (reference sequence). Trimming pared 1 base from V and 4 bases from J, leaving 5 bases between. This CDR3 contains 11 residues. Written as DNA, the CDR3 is TGCAGTGCTAGAGGAGGGTACGAGCAGTACTTC. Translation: CSARGGYEQYF.

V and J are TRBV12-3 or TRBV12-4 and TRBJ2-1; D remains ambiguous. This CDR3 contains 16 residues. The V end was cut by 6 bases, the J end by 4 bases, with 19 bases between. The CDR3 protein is CASSDGGWAIYNEQFF. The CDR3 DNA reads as TGTGCCAGCAGCGATGGTGGCTGGGCGATTTACAATGAGCAGTTCTTC.

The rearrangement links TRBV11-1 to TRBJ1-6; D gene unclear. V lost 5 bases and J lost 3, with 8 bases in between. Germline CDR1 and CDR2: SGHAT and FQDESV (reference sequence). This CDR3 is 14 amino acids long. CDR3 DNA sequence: TGTGCCAGCAGCGCCCAGAACTATAATTCACCCCTCCACTTT. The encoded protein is CASSAQNYNSPLHF.

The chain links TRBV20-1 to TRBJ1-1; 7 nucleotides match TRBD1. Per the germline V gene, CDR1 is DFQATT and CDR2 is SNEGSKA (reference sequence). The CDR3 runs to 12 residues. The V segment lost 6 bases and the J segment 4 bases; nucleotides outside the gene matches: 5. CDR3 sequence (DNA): TGCAGTGCGGGAACAGGGGTCACTGAAGCTTTCTTT. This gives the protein CSAGTGVTEAFF.

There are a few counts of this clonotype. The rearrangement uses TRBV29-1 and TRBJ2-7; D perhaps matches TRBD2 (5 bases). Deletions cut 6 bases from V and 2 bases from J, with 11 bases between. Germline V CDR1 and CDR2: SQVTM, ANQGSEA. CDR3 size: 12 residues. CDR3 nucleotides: TGCAGCGTAAAGCGGAATCCCTACGAGCAGTACTTC. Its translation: CSVKRNPYEQYF.

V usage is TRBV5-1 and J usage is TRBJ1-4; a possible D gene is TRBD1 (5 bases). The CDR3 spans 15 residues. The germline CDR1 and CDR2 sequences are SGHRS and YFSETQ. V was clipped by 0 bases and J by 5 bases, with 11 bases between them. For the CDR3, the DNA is TGCGCCAGCAGCTTGGTGTCGCAGGGAAATGAAAAACTGTTTTTT. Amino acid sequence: CASSLVSQGNEKLFF.

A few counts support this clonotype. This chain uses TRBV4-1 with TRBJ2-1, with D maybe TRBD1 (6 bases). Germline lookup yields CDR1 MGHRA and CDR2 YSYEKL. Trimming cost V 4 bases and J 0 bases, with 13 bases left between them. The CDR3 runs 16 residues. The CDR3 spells CASSPGTPLSYNEQFF. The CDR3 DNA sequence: TGCGCCAGCAGCCCCGGGACACCACTCTCCTACAATGAGCAGTTCTTC.

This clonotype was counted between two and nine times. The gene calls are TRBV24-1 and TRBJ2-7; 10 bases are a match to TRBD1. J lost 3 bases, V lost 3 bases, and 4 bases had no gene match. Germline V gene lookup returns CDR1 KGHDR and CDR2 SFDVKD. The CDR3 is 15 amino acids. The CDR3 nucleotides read TGTGCCACCAGTGATCCCAGGACAGGGGGCTACGAGCAGTACTTC. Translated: CATSDPRTGGYEQYF.

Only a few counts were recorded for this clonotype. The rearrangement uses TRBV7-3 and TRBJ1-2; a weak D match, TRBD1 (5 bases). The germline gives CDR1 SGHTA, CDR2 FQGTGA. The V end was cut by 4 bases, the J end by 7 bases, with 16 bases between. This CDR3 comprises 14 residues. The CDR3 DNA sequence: TGTGCCAGCAGCTCGGGCGTGCAGGGTGGTGGCTACACCTTC. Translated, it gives CASSSGVQGGGYTF.

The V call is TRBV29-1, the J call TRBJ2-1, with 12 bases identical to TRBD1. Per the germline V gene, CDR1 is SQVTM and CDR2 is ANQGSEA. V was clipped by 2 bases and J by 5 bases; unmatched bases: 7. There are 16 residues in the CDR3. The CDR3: CSVEPPGQGADNEQFF. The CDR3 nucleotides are TGCAGCGTTGAACCGCCGGGACAGGGGGCAGACAATGAGCAGTTCTTC.